A selection of T cell receptor beta chains follows, all from one sample in a study of graft-versus-host responses after intestinal transplantation. Profiled with immunoSEQ multiplex PCR; TCRdb holds only in-frame clones, not every one. Of roughly 5,100 clones listed, around 83% are singletons. The source material was ileum tissue, sampled 127 days after intestinal transplantation. The receptor set was obtained from a human patient who received an intestinal transplant, so some T cells may come from the graft donor. Each CDR3 is given with its conserved first and last residue. The order of the fields is J gene, clone size, V gene, D gene, CDR3 protein, CDR3 DNA. D genes are given only for firm matches. The size entry is marked missing in some rows and otherwise reads once, few, many or a size class.

TRBJ1-2 | - | TRBV28 | - | CASRSGGNYGYTF | TGTGCCAGCAGATCGGGGGGAAACTATGGCTACACCTTC
TRBJ2-2 | - | TRBV6-5 | - | CAISQGIANTGELFF | TGTGCCATAAGCCAGGGGATCGCGAACACCGGGGAGCTGTTTTTT
TRBJ2-3 | - | TRBV25-1 | - | CASSEFISGDTQYF | TGTGCCAGCAGTGAATTTATCTCGGGGGATACGCAGTATTTT
TRBJ2-1 | - | TRBV7-8 | - | CASSLVPYNEQFF | TGTGCCAGCAGCTTAGTTCCATACAATGAGCAGTTCTTC
TRBJ1-1 | - | TRBV6-5 | TRBD1 | CASKITGAVTEAFF | TGTGCCAGCAAGATCACAGGGGCGGTAACTGAAGCTTTCTTT
TRBJ1-5 | - | TRBV15 | - | CATSRGYWVGHQPQHF | TGTGCCACCAGCAGAGGGTATTGGGTCGGTCATCAGCCCCAGCATTTT
TRBJ2-7 | - | TRBV28 | - | CASQPRDTLTYEQYF | TGTGCCAGCCAACCCCGGGACACCCTTACCTACGAGCAGTACTTC
TRBJ1-5 | - | TRBV19 | - | CASSISGPLSNQPQHF | TGTGCCAGTAGTATTTCTGGGCCCCTTAGCAATCAGCCCCAGCATTTT
TRBJ1-2 | - | TRBV30 | - | CAWNPLGREVNYGYTF | TGTGCCTGGAACCCCCTGGGCAGGGAGGTTAACTATGGCTACACCTTC
TRBJ1-5 | few | TRBV6-1 | - | CASRFTSGWNQPQHF | TGTGCCAGCAGATTTACCTCAGGGTGGAATCAGCCCCAGCATTTT
TRBJ2-3 | - | TRBV15 | TRBD1 | CATTIIGQGGADTQYF | TGTGCCACCACCATCATAGGACAGGGCGGGGCAGATACGCAGTATTTT
TRBJ2-2 | - | TRBV4-2 | TRBD2 | CASSRYGLAGVLRTGELFF | TGTGCCAGCAGCCGGTACGGACTAGCGGGAGTTCTTAGGACCGGGGAGCTGTTTTTT
TRBJ2-7 | few | TRBV6-1 | - | CASSSDGSYEQYF | TGTGCCAGCAGCAGTGACGGTTCCTACGAGCAGTACTTC
TRBJ2-2 | - | TRBV27 | TRBD2 | CASSLAGVNTGELFF | TGTGCCAGCAGTTTAGCGGGGGTAAACACCGGGGAGCTGTTTTTT
TRBJ2-3 | - | TRBV12-5 | - | CASGLGKPDGGLTDTQYF | TGTGCTAGTGGTTTGGGTAAACCGGACGGGGGCCTCACAGATACGCAGTATTTT
TRBJ2-7 | - | TRBV4-1 | - | CASSQELGLYEQYF | TGTGCCAGCAGCCAAGAGTTAGGCCTCTACGAGCAGTACTTC
TRBJ1-3 | - | TRBV28 | - | CASSLGGVGNTIYF | TGTGCCAGCAGTTTAGGTGGTGTAGGAAACACCATATATTTT
TRBJ2-4 | - | TRBV4-1 | - | CASSHTVLAKNIQYF | TGCGCCAGCAGCCACACAGTCCTAGCCAAAAACATTCAGTACTTC
TRBJ2-3 | - | TRBV12-5 | - | CASGLGDLTDTQYF | TGTGCTAGTGGTCTAGGGGACCTCACAGATACGCAGTATTTT
TRBJ2-7 | - | TRBV2 | - | CASRGPRGRSYEQYF | TGTGCCAGCAGGGGACCCCGGGGCAGGTCCTACGAGCAGTACTTC
TRBJ2-1 | - | TRBV25-1 | - | CASSESGNPGLNNEQFF | TGTGCCAGCAGTGAATCGGGGAATCCGGGACTCAACAATGAGCAGTTCTTC
TRBJ2-7 | - | TRBV9 | - | CASSVGVGKTEQYF | TGTGCCAGCAGCGTAGGGGTAGGAAAGACTGAGCAGTACTTC
TRBJ2-7 | - | TRBV4-2 | - | CASSQHYGEGEQYF | TGTGCTAGCAGCCAGCACTACGGAGAGGGAGAGCAGTACTTC
TRBJ2-3 | once | TRBV4-1 | - | CASSQVGGRDTQYF | TGCGCCAGCAGCCAAGTGGGCGGCCGAGATACGCAGTATTTT
TRBJ2-7 | - | TRBV4-3 | - | CASSQGWGYEQYF | TGCGCCAGCAGCCAGGGGTGGGGGTACGAGCAGTACTTC
TRBJ1-5 | - | TRBV21-1 | - | CASSPRDRFSNQPQHF | TGTGCCAGCAGCCCCCGGGACAGGTTTAGCAATCAGCCCCAGCATTTT
TRBJ1-4 | - | TRBV9 | TRBD1 | CASSPPGTGKANEKLFF | TGTGCCAGCAGCCCCCCCGGGACAGGGAAAGCTAATGAAAAACTGTTTTTT
TRBJ2-4 | - | TRBV23-1 | - | CASNRFGSNREGRTKNIQYF | TGCGCCAGCAACCGATTTGGGTCGAACAGGGAGGGTAGGACCAAAAACATTCAGTACTTC
TRBJ1-5 | - | TRBV12-2 | - | CASRSIGRDKDVQPQHF | TGTGCAAGTCGCTCCATAGGGAGAGATAAGGATGTCCAGCCCCAGCATTTT
TRBJ2-1 | - | TRBV11-2 | - | CASSSSSYNEQFF | TGTGCCAGCAGTTCAAGCTCCTACAATGAGCAGTTCTTC
TRBJ1-2 | - | TRBV19 | - | CASMGDRSNYGYTF | TGTGCCAGTATGGGGGACCGCTCTAACTATGGCTACACCTTC
TRBJ2-7 | - | TRBV6-1 | TRBD2 | CASMGTTYEQYF | TGTGCCAGCATGGGGACTACCTACGAGCAGTACTTC
TRBJ2-3 | - | TRBV9 | - | CASSSLVTDTQYF | TGTGCCAGCAGTTCCCTCGTCACAGATACGCAGTATTTT
TRBJ2-1 | - | TRBV12-5 | TRBD1 | CASGLKGQGVIF | TGTGCTAGTGGTTTGAAGGGACAGGGGGTGATCTTC
TRBJ2-7 | once | TRBV9 | TRBD2 | CASSAQLAGDFYEQYF | TGTGCCAGCAGCGCCCAACTAGCGGGAGACTTCTACGAGCAGTACTTC
TRBJ2-7 | - | TRBV11-3 | TRBD2 | CASSRLAAYEQYF | TGTGCCAGCAGCCGACTAGCGGCCTACGAGCAGTACTTC
TRBJ2-5 | - | TRBV5-1 | - | CASSARPGGWETQYF | TGCGCCAGCAGCGCCCGGCCAGGGGGGTGGGAGACCCAGTACTTC
TRBJ2-4 | - | TRBV2 | TRBD2 | CASSTYWGGIAKNIQYF | TGTGCCAGCAGTACCTATTGGGGGGGGATAGCCAAAAACATTCAGTACTTC
TRBJ2-7 | - | TRBV28 | - | CASSLNANYYEQYF | TGTGCCAGCAGTTTAAACGCCAACTACTACGAGCAGTACTTC
TRBJ2-1 | - | TRBV18 | TRBD1 | CASSRDRGRGAGVWDEQFF | TGTGCCAGCTCACGAGACAGGGGGCGAGGAGCGGGAGTTTGGGATGAGCAGTTCTTC
TRBJ1-2 | - | TRBV7-2 | TRBD1 | CASSPRQGSYGYTF | TGTGCCAGCAGCCCAAGACAGGGCTCCTATGGCTACACCTTC
TRBJ2-3 | - | TRBV28 | - | CASSFPPAPGPDTQYF | TGTGCCAGCAGTTTCCCCCCTGCCCCAGGCCCAGATACGCAGTATTTT
TRBJ2-7 | - | TRBV28 | TRBD2 | CASSLELAGAYEQYF | TGTGCCAGCAGTTTAGAACTAGCGGGAGCCTACGAGCAGTACTTC
TRBJ2-5 | - | TRBV5-4 | TRBD2 | CASSLANLGGAVETQYF | TGTGCCAGCAGCTTGGCAAATCTCGGGGGGGCCGTCGAGACCCAGTACTTC
TRBJ2-7 | - | TRBV5-1 | - | CASSLAGSGKHSYEQYF | TGCGCCAGCAGCTTGGCCGGGTCGGGTAAACACTCCTACGAGCAGTACTTC
TRBJ1-6 | - | TRBV5-4 | - | CASRPDVSYNSPLHF | TGTGCCAGCAGGCCCGATGTCTCTTATAATTCACCCCTCCACTTT
TRBJ1-4 | once | TRBV6-5 | - | CASSYTANNEKLFF | TGTGCCAGCAGTTACACGGCGAATAATGAAAAACTGTTTTTT
TRBJ2-5 | - | TRBV10-3 | - | CAIRDGTGQETQYF | TGTGCCATCAGGGACGGTACTGGCCAAGAGACCCAGTACTTC
TRBJ2-6 | few | TRBV25-1 | - | CASRDSSGANVLTF | TGTGCCAGCAGGGACAGCTCTGGGGCCAACGTCCTGACTTTC
TRBJ2-7 | - | TRBV11-2 | TRBD1 | CASSPPDRAPYEQYF | TGTGCCAGCAGCCCGCCGGACAGGGCCCCCTACGAGCAGTACTTC
TRBJ2-4 | - | TRBV18 | - | CASPTPTGIQAKNIQYF | TGTGCCAGCCCTACCCCAACAGGGATTCAAGCCAAAAACATTCAGTACTTC
TRBJ2-2 | - | TRBV4-2 | TRBD2 | CASSQDVLTSGRTGELFF | TGTGCCAGCAGCCAAGATGTATTGACTAGCGGGAGAACCGGGGAGCTGTTTTTT
TRBJ1-5 | - | TRBV19 | - | CASSISGEGNQPQHF | TGTGCCAGTAGTATTTCCGGGGAGGGGAATCAGCCCCAGCATTTT
TRBJ1-2 | - | TRBV7-9 | - | CASSLVRQAPNYGYTF | TGTGCCAGCAGCTTAGTGAGACAAGCGCCTAACTATGGCTACACCTTC
TRBJ2-7 | - | TRBV6-5 | - | CASSVDRWGSYEQYF | TGCGCCAGCAGTGTAGACAGGTGGGGTTCCTACGAGCAGTACTTC
TRBJ1-2 | - | TRBV5-6 | - | CASSQSPYGYTF | TGTGCCAGCAGCCAAAGCCCCTATGGCTACACCTTC
TRBJ1-2 | few | TRBV6-4 | TRBD1 | CASSDSRGQGSDGYTF | TGTGCCAGCAGTGACTCGAGGGGGCAGGGCTCCGATGGCTACACCTTC
TRBJ2-6 | - | TRBV4-2 | - | CASSQEVGSGANVLTF | TGTGCCAGCAGCCAAGAGGTCGGATCTGGGGCCAACGTCCTGACTTTC
TRBJ2-1 | - | TRBV11-3 | - | CASSLARAYNEQFF | TGTGCCAGCAGCTTAGCCAGGGCCTACAATGAGCAGTTCTTC
TRBJ1-1 | - | TRBV28 | TRBD1 | CASSFPTGGEVTEAFF | TGTGCCAGCAGTTTCCCGACAGGGGGCGAAGTCACTGAAGCTTTCTTT